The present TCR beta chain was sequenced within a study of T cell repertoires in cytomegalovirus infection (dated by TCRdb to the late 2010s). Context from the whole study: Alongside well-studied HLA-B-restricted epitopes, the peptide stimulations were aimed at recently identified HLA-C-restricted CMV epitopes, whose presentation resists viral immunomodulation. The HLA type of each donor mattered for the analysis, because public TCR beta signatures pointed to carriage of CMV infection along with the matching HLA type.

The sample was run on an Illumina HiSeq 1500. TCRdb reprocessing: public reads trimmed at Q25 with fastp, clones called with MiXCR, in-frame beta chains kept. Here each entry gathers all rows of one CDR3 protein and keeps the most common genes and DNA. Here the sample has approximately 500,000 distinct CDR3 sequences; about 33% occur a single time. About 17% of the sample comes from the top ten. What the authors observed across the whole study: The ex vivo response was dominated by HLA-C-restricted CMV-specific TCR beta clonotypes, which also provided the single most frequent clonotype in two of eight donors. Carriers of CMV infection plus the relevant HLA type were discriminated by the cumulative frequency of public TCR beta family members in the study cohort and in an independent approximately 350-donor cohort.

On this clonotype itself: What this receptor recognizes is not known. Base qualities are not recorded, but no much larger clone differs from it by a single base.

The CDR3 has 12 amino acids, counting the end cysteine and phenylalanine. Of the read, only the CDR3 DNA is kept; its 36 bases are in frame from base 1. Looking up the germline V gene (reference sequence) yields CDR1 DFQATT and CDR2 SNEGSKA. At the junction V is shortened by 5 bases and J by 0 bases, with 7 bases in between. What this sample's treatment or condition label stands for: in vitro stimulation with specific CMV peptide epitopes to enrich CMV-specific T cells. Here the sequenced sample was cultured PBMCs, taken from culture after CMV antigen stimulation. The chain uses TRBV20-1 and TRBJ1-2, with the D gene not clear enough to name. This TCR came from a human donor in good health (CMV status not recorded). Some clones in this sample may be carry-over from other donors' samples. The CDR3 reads CSASRANYGYTF. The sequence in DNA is TGCAGTGCTTCGCGAGCTAACTATGGCTACACCTTC.